These 23 T cell receptor beta chains were all obtained from the same sample, sequenced in a study of OX40 agonist ivuxolimab in advanced cancers. Sequencing was performed with immunoSEQ multiplex PCR; in TCRdb, only in-frame clones are kept and a portion is missing. Here the sample spans about 70,000 clones, roughly 88% being singletons. The starting material was CD4+ or CD8+ T cells sorted from blood, obtained in a trial of the OX40 agonist ivuxolimab. These receptors originate from an adult with an advanced solid tumor such as melanoma, head and neck, liver or kidney cancer.

J is TRBJ1-3 and V is TRBV11-2, with D possibly matching TRBD1 (5 bases). The length of the CDR3 is 15 residues. Germline-derived CDR1 and CDR2 are SGHAT and FQNNGV. The germline V and J ends were trimmed by 0 bases and 2 bases, with 8 bases remaining between them. The chain's CDR3 is CASSLDGTAGNTIYF. In DNA, the CDR3 is TGTGCCAGCAGCTTAGACGGGACTGCTGGAAACACCATATATTTT.

The V call is TRBV9, the J call TRBJ2-2, with D uncertain. The germline V gene encodes CDR1 SGDLS and CDR2 YYNGEE. The ends were cut back, 0 bases at V and 2 bases at J, with 11 bases in the middle. The CDR3 has 16 amino acids. The CDR3 reads CASSVVSSLNTGELFF. CDR3 DNA sequence: TGTGCCAGCAGCGTAGTGAGCAGCCTAAACACCGGGGAGCTGTTTTTT.

This chain joins TRBV6-5 and TRBJ1-2; no clear D. V was pared by 5 bases and J by 8 bases, with 18 bases between. The length of the CDR3 is 14 residues. Germline V gene data show CDR1 as MNHEY and CDR2 as SVGAGI. CDR3 nucleotides: TGTGCCAGCAGTCCCGAGTCGAGGGTGGGCGGCTACACCTTC. This sequence encodes CASSPESRVGGYTF.

This clone was seen a single time. This sequence joins TRBV30 and TRBJ2-3; possibly TRBD2 for D (6 bases). V lost 5 bases to trimming and J lost 4 bases, with 13 bases between them. Germline assignment: CDR1 GTSNPN and CDR2 SVGIG (reference sequence). The length of the CDR3 is 13 residues. CDR3 region: CAWSGVSADTQYF. The CDR3 DNA reads TGTGCCTGGTCGGGGGTGAGTGCAGATACGCAGTATTTT.

This rearrangement joins TRBV6-1 to TRBJ1-2; a weak D match, TRBD1 (6 bases). V lost 7 bases, J lost 8 bases, and 20 bases lay in between. Germline loops: CDR1 MNHNS, CDR2 SASEGT. The CDR3 loop spans 14 amino acids. CDR3 sequence: CASNPRGGARGYTF. The CDR3 region has the DNA TGTGCCAGCAATCCCCGTGGGGGGGCGAGAGGCTACACCTTC.

The rearrangement links TRBV11-3 to TRBJ1-1; 10 bases agree with TRBD1. The CDR3 sequence is 17 residues long. In germline, CDR1 is SGHNT, CDR2 YENEEA. The V gene end was trimmed by 5 bases and the J gene end by 1 base; junction bases not matched to a gene: 10. In DNA, the CDR3 is TGTGCCAGCAGCCCGGGACAGGGGAGTGGGCCGAACACTGAAGCTTTCTTT. As protein: CASSPGQGSGPNTEAFF.

The CDR3 spells CATSRDPTGRETQYF. CDR3 nucleotides: TGTGCCACCAGCAGAGATCCGACAGGGCGGGAGACCCAGTACTTC. J is TRBJ2-5 and V is TRBV15; 7 bases are a match to TRBD1. Germline lookup yields CDR1 LNHNV and CDR2 YYDKDF (reference sequence). V dropped 0 bases and J dropped 5; count of bases not matched to a gene: 6. CDR3 length equals 15 residues.

Here the CDR3 reads CASSLGAGGGSQETQYF. For the CDR3, the DNA is TGCGCCAGCAGCTTGGGTGCAGGCGGGGGCTCCCAAGAGACCCAGTACTTC. This chain links TRBV5-1 with TRBJ2-5; maybe TRBD2 (7 bases). Germline assignment: CDR1 SGHRS and CDR2 YFSETQ. With 0 bases removed from V and 1 base from J, the gap between germline ends came to 16 bases. This CDR3 is built from 17 residues.

This clone occurred once. This chain joins TRBV7-3 and TRBJ2-1, with 7 bases lining up with TRBD2. The junction had 8 bases not matched to a gene; V was cut back by 5 bases and J by 1 base. The CDR3 extends over 16 amino acids. Germline V gene sequence: CDR1 SGHTA, CDR2 FQGTGA. The CDR3 is CASSPSSGGSYNEQFF. The DNA for the CDR3 is TGTGCCAGCAGCCCCTCTAGCGGCGGGTCCTACAATGAGCAGTTCTTC.

The J gene is TRBJ1-2, the V gene TRBV28, with D maybe TRBD1 (6 bases). Trimming pared 1 base from V and 2 bases from J, leaving 8 bases between. The germline CDR1 and CDR2 sequences are MDHEN and SYDVKM. The CDR3 runs 14 residues. The CDR3 DNA follows: TGTGCCAGCAGTTTATTTCAGGGGAACTATGGCTACACCTTC. It translates to CASSLFQGNYGYTF.

The chain recombines TRBV30 with TRBJ2-1; no clear D. Germline assignment: CDR1 GTSNPN and CDR2 SVGIG (reference sequence). Trimming stripped 8 bases from V and 4 bases from J, with 6 bases between. The CDR3 sequence is 10 residues long. The CDR3 DNA reads as TGTGCCCGGAAATACAATGAGCAGTTCTTC. Amino acid sequence: CARKYNEQFF.

The genes are TRBV5-1 and TRBJ2-5; D possibly corresponds to TRBD1 (5 bases). V lost 2 bases and J lost 0, with 8 bases in between. The CDR3 spans 14 residues. Germline loops: CDR1 SGHRS, CDR2 YFSETQ. The CDR3 DNA reads TGCGCCAGCAGCTTACAGGACCACCAAGAGACCCAGTACTTC. Translation gives CASSLQDHQETQYF.

This chain connects TRBV4-2 to TRBJ2-7; 7 bases line up with TRBD2. CDR3 size: 15 residues. V dropped 2 bases and J dropped 1; count of bases not matched to a gene: 5. Germline assignment: CDR1 LGHNA and CDR2 YNFKEQ. The CDR3 here is CASSQSGEQSYEQYF. DNA of the CDR3: TGTGCCAGCAGCCAAAGCGGGGAGCAATCCTACGAGCAGTACTTC.

The CDR3 nucleotides read TGTGCCAGCCGGACTAGCGGGGGCGATGAGCAGTTCTTC. Translated: CASRTSGGDEQFF. This rearrangement joins TRBV25-1 to TRBJ2-1, with TRBD2 matching 13 bases. V shed 8 bases and J 8 bases; nucleotides not matched to a gene: 3. Germline V gene data show CDR1 as MGHDK and CDR2 as SYGVNS. The CDR3 contains 13 residues.

The chain links TRBV21-1 to TRBJ2-2; the table calls TRBD1, which could not be checked here. TRBV21-1 is a documented pseudogene. CDR3 length: 16 residues. CDR3 region: CASSISGTDNTGELFF. The CDR3 nucleotides read TGTGCCAGCAGCATTTCCGGGACAGATAACACCGGGGAGCTGTTTTTT.

This clone appeared a single time. This chain joins TRBV9 and TRBJ2-3; D unresolved. The CDR3 runs to 12 residues. Germline V lookup: CDR1 SGDLS, CDR2 YYNGEE. The V gene lost 3 bases and the J gene lost 7 bases, with 9 bases spanning the gap. The CDR3 region has the DNA TGTGCCAGCAGCGGAGAACAGTATACGCAGTATTTT. It is translated as CASSGEQYTQYF.

This sequence joins TRBV6-5 and TRBJ1-2; TRBD1 might be the D (5 bases). Germline V gene data show CDR1 as MNHEY and CDR2 as SVGAGI. The CDR3 loop spans 11 amino acids. Trimming shortened V by 6 bases and J by 7 bases, and 9 bases separated the two germline ends. The CDR3 region is CASRDNTGYTF. Written as DNA, the CDR3 is TGTGCCAGCAGGGACAACACTGGCTACACCTTC.

This clone has a single count. The rearrangement uses TRBV5-1 and TRBJ2-1; D gene unclear. Deletions cut 4 bases from V and 4 bases from J, with 12 bases between. CDR3 size: 14 residues. Germline CDR1 is SGHRS and CDR2 is YFSETQ. In DNA, the CDR3 is TGCGCCAGCAGCCGTCCGACTGGGTACAATGAGCAGTTCTTC. Amino acid sequence: CASSRPTGYNEQFF.

This chain joins TRBV5-8 and TRBJ1-6, with TRBD1 identical over 7 bases. The germline V gene has CDR1 SGHTS and CDR2 YDEGEE. The CDR3 length is 15 residues. V was pared by 2 bases and J by 7 bases, with 6 bases of the junction left unmatched. CDR3 amino acids: CASSLEGARNSPLHF. The CDR3 DNA follows: TGTGCCAGCAGCTTAGAGGGGGCAAGGAATTCACCCCTCCACTTT.

The J gene is TRBJ2-7, the V gene TRBV5-1; 9 nucleotides agree with TRBD1. Germline CDR1 reads SGHRS; CDR2 reads YFSETQ. Losses at the gene ends were 3 bases for V and 5 bases for J; bases not matched to a gene: 9. This CDR3 has 15 residues. CDR3 bases: TGCGCCAGCAGCTCCTGGGGGGACAGGGCCCACGAGCAGTACTTC. Translated, it gives CASSSWGDRAHEQYF.

The J gene is TRBJ1-1, the V gene TRBV7-6; 10 nucleotides line up with TRBD1. Trimming removed 5 bases from V and 0 bases from J; junction bases left unmatched: 6. The germline V gene encodes CDR1 SGHVS and CDR2 FNYEAQ. The CDR3 contains 16 residues. The CDR3: CASSAGTGVLNTEAFF. CDR3 nucleotides: TGTGCCAGCAGCGCCGGGACAGGGGTCCTGAACACTGAAGCTTTCTTT.

This sequence joins TRBV29-1 and TRBJ2-1; D might be TRBD1 (7 bases). Trimming pared 4 bases from V and 15 bases from J, leaving 16 bases between. CDR3 length: 11 residues. Germline CDR1 and CDR2: SQVTM and ANQGSEA. The DNA for the CDR3 is TGCAGCGTTGGAGGCAGGGGGACTCCGTTCTTC. Amino acid sequence: CSVGGRGTPFF.

V is TRBV7-9 and J is TRBJ2-3; D may be TRBD1 or TRBD2 (5 bases each). Trimming removed 2 bases at V and 2 bases at J, with 11 bases between. This CDR3 is 15 amino acids long. The germline V gene encodes CDR1 SEHNR and CDR2 FQNEAQ (reference sequence). The CDR3 coding sequence is TGTGCCAGCAGCTTAACGTCAGGGACCACAGATACGCAGTATTTT. Protein product: CASSLTSGTTDTQYF. Filled out from reference TRBV7-9 and TRBJ2-3, the complete variable domain reads DTGVSQNPRHKITKRGQNVTFRCDPISEHNRLYWYRQTLGQGPEFLTYFQNEAQLEKSRLLSDRFSAERPKGSFSTLEIQRTEQGDSAMYLCASSLTSGTTDTQYFGPGTRLTVL.